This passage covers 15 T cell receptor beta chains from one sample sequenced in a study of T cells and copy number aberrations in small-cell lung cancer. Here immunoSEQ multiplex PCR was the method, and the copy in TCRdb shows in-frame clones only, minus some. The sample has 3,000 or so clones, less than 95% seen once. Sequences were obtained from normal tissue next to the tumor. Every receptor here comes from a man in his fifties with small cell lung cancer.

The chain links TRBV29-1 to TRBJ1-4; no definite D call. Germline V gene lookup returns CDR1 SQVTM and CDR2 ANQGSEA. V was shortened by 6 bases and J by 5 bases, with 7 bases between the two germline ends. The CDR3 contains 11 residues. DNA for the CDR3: TGCAGCGTATTCAAGAATGAAAAACTGTTTTTT. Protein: CSVFKNEKLFF.

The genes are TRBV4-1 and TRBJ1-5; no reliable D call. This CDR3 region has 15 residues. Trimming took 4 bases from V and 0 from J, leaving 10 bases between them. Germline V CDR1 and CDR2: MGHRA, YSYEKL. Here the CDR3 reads CASSLLYSSNQPQHF. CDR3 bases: TGCGCCAGCAGCCTACTTTACAGTAGCAATCAGCCCCAGCATTTT.

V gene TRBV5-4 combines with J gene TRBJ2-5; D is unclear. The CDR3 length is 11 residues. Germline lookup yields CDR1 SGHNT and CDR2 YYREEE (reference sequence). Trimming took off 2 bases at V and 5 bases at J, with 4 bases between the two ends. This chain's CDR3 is CASSFSETQYF. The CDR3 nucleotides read TGTGCCAGCAGCTTTTCGGAGACCCAGTACTTC.

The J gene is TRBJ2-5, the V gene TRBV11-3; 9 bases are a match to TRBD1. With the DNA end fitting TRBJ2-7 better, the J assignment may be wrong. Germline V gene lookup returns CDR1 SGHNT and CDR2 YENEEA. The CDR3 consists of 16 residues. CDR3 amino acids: CASSGDLQGAEPEQYF. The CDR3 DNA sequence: TGTGCCAGCAGCGGGGACCTACAGGGGGCCGAACCCGAGCAGTACTTC.

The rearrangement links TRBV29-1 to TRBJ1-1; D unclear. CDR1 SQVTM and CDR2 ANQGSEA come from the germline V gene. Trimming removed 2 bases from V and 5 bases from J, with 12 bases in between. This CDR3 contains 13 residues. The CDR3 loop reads CSVEPRRETEAFF. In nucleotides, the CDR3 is TGCAGCGTTGAACCCCGAAGGGAAACTGAAGCTTTCTTT.

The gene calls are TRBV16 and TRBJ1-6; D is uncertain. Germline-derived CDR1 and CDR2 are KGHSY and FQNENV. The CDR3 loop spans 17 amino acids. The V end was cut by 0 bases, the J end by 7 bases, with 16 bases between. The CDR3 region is CASSQSVATTQNSPLHF. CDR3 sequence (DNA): TGTGCCAGCAGCCAATCGGTCGCGACAACTCAAAATTCACCCCTCCACTTT. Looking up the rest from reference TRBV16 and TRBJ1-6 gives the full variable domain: GEEVAQTPKHLVRGEGQKAKLYCAPIKGHSYVFWYQQVLKNEFKFLISFQNENVFDETGMPKERFSAKCLPNSPCSLEIQATKLEDSAVYFCASSQSVATTQNSPLHFGNGTRLTVT.

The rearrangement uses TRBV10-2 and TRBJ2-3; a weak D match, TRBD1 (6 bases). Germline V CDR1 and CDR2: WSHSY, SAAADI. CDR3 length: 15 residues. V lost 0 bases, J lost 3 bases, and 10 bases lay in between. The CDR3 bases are TGCGCCAGCAGTGAGTCGGTCACAGGGACAGATACGCAGTATTTT. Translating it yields CASSESVTGTDTQYF.

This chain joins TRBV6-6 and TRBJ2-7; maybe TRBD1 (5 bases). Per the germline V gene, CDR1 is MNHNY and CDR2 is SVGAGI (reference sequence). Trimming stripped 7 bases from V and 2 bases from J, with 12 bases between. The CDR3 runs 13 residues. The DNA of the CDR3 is TGTGCCAGCACCTTGGCAGGGACCTACGAGCAGTACTTC. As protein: CASTLAGTYEQYF.

The chain's CDR3 is CASSKQTDYGYTF. The CDR3 DNA reads as TGTGCCAGCAGCAAACAGACAGATTATGGCTACACCTTC. The chain uses TRBV7-9 and TRBJ1-2; D possibly corresponds to TRBD1 (5 bases). In germline, CDR1 is SEHNR, CDR2 FQNEAQ (reference sequence). Trimming cost V 5 bases and J 5 bases, with 12 bases left between them. The CDR3 consists of 13 residues.

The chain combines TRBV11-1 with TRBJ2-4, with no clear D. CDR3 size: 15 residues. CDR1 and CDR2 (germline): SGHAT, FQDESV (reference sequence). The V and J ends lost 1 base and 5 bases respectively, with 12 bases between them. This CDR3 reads CASSLEFSPQNIQYF. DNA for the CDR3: TGTGCCAGCAGCTTAGAATTCTCGCCCCAAAACATTCAGTACTTC.

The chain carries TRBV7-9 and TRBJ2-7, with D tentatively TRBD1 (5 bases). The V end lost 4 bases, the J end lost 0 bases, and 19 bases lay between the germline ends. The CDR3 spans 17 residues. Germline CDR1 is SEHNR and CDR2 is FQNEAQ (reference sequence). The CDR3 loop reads CASSSPRAGQSSYEQYF. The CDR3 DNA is TGTGCCAGCAGCTCCCCCCGAGCAGGGCAAAGCTCCTACGAGCAGTACTTC.

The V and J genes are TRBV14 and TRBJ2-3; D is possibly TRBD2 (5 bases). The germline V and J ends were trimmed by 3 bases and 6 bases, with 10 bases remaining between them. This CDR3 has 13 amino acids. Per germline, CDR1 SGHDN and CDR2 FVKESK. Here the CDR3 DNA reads TGTGCCAGCAGCCAGAGCGTAGCGGATACGCAGTATTTT. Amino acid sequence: CASSQSVADTQYF.

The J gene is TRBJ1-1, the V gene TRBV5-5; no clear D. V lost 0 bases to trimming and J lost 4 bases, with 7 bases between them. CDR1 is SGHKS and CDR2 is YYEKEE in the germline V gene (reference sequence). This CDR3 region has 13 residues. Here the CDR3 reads CASSLDLPTEAFF. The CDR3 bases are TGTGCCAGCAGCTTGGACCTACCCACTGAAGCTTTCTTT.

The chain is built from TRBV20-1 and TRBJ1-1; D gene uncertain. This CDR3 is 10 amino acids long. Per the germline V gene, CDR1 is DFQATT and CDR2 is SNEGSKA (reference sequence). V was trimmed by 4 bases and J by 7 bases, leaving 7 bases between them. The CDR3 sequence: CSAKTLEAFF. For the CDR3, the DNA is TGCAGTGCTAAGACACTTGAAGCTTTCTTT.

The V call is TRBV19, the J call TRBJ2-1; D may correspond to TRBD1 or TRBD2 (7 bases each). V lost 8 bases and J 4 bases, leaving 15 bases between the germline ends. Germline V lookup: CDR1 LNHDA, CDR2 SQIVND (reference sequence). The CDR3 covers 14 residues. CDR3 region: CASRPGGGYNEQFF. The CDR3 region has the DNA TGTGCCAGTCGACCAGGGGGGGGGTACAATGAGCAGTTCTTC.